The present entry profiles one TCR beta chain with its context. Germline V lookup: CDR1 MDHEN, CDR2 SYDVKM. Trimming pared 5 bases from V and 0 bases from J, leaving 10 bases between. CDR3 length: 14 amino acids. Primers for the PCR totalled 60 Vbeta and 13 Jbeta. The data were produced by immunoSEQ multiplex PCR, yet TCRdb's version contains in-frame clones alone and is incomplete. The sample records 200,000 to 250,000 clones, approximately 78% being singletons. These data come from a study of cytomegalovirus exposure and HLA in healthy donors. Source material: PBMCs. V gene TRBV28 combines with J gene TRBJ2-5, with D perhaps TRBD2 (5 bases). This clonotype was obtained from a man younger than 45 in good health and CMV-seronegative. The CDR3 DNA reads TGTGCCAGCAGTATCACCGGGAACCAAGAGACCCAGTACTTC. Translating it yields CASSITGNQETQYF. Full variable domain (remainder filled in from reference TRBV28 and TRBJ2-5): DVKVTQSSRYLVKRTGEKVFLECVQDMDHENMFWYRQDPGLGLRLIYFSYDVKMKEKGDIPEGYSVSREKKERFSLILESASTNQTSMYLCASSITGNQETQYFGPGTRLLVL.